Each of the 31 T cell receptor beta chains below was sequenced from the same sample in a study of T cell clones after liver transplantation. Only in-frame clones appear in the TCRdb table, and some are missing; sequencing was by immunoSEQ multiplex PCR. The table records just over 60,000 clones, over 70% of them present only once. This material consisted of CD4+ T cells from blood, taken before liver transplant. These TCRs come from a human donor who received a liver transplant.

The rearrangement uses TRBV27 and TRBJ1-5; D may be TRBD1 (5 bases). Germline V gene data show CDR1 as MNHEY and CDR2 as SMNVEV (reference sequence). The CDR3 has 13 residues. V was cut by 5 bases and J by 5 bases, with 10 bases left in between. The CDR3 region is CASSGTGYQPQHF. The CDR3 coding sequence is TGTGCCAGCAGTGGGACTGGTTATCAGCCCCAGCATTTT.

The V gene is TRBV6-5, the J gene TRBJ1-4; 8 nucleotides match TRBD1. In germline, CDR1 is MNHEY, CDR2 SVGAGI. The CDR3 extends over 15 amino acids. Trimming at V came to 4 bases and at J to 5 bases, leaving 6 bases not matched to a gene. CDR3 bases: TGTGCCAGCAGTTCCATAAGACAGGGGAATGAAAAACTGTTTTTT. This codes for CASSSIRQGNEKLFF.

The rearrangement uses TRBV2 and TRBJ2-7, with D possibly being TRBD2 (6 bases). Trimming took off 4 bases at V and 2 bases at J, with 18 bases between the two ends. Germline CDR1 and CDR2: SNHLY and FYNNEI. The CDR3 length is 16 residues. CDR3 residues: CASSGGGRAPPYEQYF. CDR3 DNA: TGTGCCAGCAGTGGAGGAGGGCGGGCTCCGCCCTACGAGCAGTACTTC.

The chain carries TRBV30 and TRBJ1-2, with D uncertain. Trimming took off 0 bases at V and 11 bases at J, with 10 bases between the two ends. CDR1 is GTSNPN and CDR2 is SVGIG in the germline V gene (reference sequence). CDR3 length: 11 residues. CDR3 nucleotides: TGTGCCTGGAGTGTACTTGGCAGGTACACCTTC. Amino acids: CAWSVLGRYTF.

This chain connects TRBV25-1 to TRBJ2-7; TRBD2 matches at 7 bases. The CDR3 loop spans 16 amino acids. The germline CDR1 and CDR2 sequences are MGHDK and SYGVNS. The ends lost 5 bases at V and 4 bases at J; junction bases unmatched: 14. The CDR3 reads CASSPSRTREGYEQYF. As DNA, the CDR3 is TGTGCCAGCAGTCCCTCTCGGACCAGGGAGGGGTACGAGCAGTACTTC.

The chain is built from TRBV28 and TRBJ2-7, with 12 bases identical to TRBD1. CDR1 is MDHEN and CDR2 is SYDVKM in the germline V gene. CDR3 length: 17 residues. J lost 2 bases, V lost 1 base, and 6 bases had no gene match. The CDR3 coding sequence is TGTGCCAGCAGTTTATTGGGGACAGGGGGCGCTCCCTACGAGCAGTACTTC. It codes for CASSLLGTGGAPYEQYF.

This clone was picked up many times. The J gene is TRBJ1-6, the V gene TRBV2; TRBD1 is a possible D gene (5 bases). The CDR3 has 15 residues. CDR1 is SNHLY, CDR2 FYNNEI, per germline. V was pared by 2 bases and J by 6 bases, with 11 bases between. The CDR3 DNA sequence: TGTGCCAGCAGTGAACTGGGGCTCCTTAATTCACCCCTCCACTTT. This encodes CASSELGLLNSPLHF.

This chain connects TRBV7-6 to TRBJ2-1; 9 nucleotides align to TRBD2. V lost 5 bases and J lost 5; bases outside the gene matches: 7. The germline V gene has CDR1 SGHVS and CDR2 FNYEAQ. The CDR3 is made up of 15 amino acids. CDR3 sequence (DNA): TGTGCCAGCAGCCGAGATACTAGCGGGCACAATGAGCAGTTCTTC. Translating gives CASSRDTSGHNEQFF.

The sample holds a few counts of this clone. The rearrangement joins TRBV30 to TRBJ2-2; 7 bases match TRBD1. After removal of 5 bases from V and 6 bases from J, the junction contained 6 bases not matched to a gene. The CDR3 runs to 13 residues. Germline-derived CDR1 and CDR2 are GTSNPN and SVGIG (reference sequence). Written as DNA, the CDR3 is TGTGCCTGGGTCAGTCAGGGGGCCGGGGAGCTGTTTTTT. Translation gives CAWVSQGAGELFF.

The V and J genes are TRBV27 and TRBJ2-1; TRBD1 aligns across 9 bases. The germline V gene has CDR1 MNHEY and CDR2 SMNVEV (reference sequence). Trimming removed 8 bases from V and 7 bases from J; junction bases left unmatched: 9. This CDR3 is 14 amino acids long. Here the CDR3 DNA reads TGTGCCAGCTCCCGGGACAGGGATAGGAATGAGCAGTTCTTC. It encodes CASSRDRDRNEQFF.

The CDR3 sequence: CASNPGVSGVTDTQYF. CDR3 sequence (DNA): TGTGCCAGCAACCCGGGGGTTAGCGGGGTCACAGATACGCAGTATTTT. This chain connects TRBV2 to TRBJ2-3, with 8 bases identical to TRBD2. CDR1 is SNHLY and CDR2 is FYNNEI in the germline V gene. The CDR3 totals 16 residues. V lost 7 bases, J lost 2 bases, and 11 bases stayed unmatched. The variable domain in full, with the rest retrieved from reference TRBV2 and TRBJ2-3, is EPEVTQTPSHQVTQMGQEVILRCVPISNHLYFYWYRQILGQKVEFLVSFYNNEISEKSEIFDDQFSVERPDGSNFTLKIRSTKLEDSAMYFCASNPGVSGVTDTQYFGPGTRLTVL.

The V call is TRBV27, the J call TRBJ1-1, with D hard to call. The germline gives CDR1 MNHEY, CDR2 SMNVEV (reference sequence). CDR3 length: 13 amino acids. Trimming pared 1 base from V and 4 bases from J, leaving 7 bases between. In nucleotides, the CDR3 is TGTGCCAGCAGTTTATGGAGACTCACTGAAGCTTTCTTT. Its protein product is CASSLWRLTEAFF.

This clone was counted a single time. CDR3: CASSPDREGEKLFF. CDR3 bases: TGCGCCAGCAGCCCCGACAGGGAAGGGGAAAAACTGTTTTTT. The rearrangement joins TRBV5-1 to TRBJ1-4, with 7 bases matching TRBD1. The CDR3 consists of 14 residues. With 4 bases clipped from V and 8 bases from J, the junction kept 8 bases outside the gene matches. CDR1 and CDR2 from the germline V gene are SGHRS and YFSETQ. The variable domain in full, with the rest retrieved from reference TRBV5-1 and TRBJ1-4, is KAGVTQTPRYLIKTRGQQVTLSCSPISGHRSVSWYQQTPGQGLQFLFEYFSETQRNKGNFPGRFSGRQFSNSRSEMNVSTLELGDSALYLCASSPDREGEKLFFGSGTQLSVL.

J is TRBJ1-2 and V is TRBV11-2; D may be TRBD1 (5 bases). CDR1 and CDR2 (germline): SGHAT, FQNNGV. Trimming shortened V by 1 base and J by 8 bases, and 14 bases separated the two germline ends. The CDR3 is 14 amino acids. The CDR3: CASSLAGPLGGYTF. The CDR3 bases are TGTGCCAGCAGCTTAGCAGGGCCCCTGGGAGGCTACACCTTC. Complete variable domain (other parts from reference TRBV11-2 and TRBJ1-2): EAGVAQSPRYKIIEKRQSVAFWCNPISGHATLYWYQQILGQGPKLLIQFQNNGVVDDSQLPKDRFSAERLKGVDSTLKIQPAKLEDSAVYLCASSLAGPLGGYTFGSGTRLTVV.

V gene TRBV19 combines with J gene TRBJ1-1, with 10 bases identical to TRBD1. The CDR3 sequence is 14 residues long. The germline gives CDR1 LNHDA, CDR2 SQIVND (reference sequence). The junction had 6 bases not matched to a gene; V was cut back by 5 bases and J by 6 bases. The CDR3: CASSVRQGAAEAFF. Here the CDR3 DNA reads TGTGCCAGTAGTGTGAGACAGGGGGCGGCTGAAGCTTTCTTT.

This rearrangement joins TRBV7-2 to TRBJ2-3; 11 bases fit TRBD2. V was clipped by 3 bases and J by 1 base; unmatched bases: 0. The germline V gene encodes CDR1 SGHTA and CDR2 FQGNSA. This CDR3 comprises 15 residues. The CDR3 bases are TGTGCCAGCAGCTTGGGACTAGCGGGCACAGATACGCAGTATTTT. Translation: CASSLGLAGTDTQYF.

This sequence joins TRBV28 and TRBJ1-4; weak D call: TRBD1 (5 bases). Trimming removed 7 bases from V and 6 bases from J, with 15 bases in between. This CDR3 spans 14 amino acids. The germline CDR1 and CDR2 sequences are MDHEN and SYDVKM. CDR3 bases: TGTGCCAGCATTCGGGCAGGGTGGGATGAAAAACTGTTTTTT. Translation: CASIRAGWDEKLFF.

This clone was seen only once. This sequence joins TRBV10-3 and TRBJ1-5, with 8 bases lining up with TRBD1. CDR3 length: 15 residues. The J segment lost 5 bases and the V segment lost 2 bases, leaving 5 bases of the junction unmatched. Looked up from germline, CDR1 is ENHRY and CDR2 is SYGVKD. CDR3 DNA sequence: TGTGCCATCAGTGAGAGGGACAGGCGGGATCAGCCCCAGCATTTT. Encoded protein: CAISERDRRDQPQHF.

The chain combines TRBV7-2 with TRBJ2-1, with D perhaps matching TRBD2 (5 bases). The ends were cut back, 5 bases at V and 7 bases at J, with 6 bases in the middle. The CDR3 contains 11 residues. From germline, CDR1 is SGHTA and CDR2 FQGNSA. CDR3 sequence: CASSGENEQFF. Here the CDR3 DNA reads TGTGCCAGCAGCGGGGAGAATGAGCAGTTCTTC.

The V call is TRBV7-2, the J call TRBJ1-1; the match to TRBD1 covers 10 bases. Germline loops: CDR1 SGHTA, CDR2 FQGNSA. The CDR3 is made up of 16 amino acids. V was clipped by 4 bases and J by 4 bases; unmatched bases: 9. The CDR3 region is CASSSFRDRGSTEAFF. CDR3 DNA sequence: TGTGCCAGCAGCTCATTCCGGGACAGGGGATCCACTGAAGCTTTCTTT.

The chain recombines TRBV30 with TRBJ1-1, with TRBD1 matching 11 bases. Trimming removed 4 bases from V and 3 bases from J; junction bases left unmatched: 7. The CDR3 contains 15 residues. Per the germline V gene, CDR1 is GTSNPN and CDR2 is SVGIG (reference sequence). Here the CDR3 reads CAWNLGTGGYTEAFF. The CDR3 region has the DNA TGTGCCTGGAATCTTGGGACAGGGGGTTACACTGAAGCTTTCTTT.

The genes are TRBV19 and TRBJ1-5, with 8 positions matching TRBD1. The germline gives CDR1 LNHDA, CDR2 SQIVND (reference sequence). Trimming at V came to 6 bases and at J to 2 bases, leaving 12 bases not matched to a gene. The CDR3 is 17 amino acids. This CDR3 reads CASRLRDRGSGNQPQHF. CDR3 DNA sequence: TGTGCCAGTAGGCTTAGAGACAGGGGTTCGGGCAATCAGCCCCAGCATTTT.

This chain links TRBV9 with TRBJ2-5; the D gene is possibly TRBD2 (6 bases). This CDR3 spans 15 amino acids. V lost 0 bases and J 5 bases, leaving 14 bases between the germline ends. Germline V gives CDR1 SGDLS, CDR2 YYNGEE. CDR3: CASSVASAYSETQYF. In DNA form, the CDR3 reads TGTGCCAGCAGCGTAGCTAGCGCCTACTCGGAGACCCAGTACTTC.

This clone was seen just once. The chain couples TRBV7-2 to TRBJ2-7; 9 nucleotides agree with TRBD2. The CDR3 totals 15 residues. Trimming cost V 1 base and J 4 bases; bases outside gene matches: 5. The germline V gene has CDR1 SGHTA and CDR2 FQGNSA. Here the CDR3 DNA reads TGTGCCAGCAGCTTAGTCAGCGGGGGGACTTACGAGCAGTACTTC. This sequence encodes CASSLVSGGTYEQYF.

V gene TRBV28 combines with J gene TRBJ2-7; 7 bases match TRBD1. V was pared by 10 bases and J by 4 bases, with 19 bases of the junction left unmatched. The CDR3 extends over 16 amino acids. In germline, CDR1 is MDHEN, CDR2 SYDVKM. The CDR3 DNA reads TGTGCCACCCCAGTTTTCTGGAAGGGACAGTGTTACGAGCAGTACTTC. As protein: CATPVFWKGQCYEQYF.

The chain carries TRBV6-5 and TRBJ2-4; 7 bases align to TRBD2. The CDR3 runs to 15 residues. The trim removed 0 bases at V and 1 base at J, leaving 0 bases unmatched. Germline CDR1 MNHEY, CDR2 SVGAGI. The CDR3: CASSYSGGAKNIQYF. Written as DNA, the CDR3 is TGTGCCAGCAGTTACTCGGGGGGGGCCAAAAACATTCAGTACTTC.

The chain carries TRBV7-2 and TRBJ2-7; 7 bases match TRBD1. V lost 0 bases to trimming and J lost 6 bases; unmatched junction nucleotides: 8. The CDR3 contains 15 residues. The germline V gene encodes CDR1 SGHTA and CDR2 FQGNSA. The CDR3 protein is CASSLADRDVREQYF. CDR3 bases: TGTGCCAGCAGCTTAGCAGACAGGGATGTTCGCGAGCAGTACTTC.

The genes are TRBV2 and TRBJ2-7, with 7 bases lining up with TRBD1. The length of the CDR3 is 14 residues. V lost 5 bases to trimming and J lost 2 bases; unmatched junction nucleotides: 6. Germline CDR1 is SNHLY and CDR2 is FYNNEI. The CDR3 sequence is CASSLSGQPYEQYF. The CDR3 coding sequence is TGTGCCAGCAGTCTCTCGGGACAGCCCTACGAGCAGTACTTC.

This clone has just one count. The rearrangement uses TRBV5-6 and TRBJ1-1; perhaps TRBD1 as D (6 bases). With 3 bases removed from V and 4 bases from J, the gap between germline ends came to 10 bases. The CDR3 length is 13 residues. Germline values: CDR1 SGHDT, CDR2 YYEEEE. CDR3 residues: CASSYRALTEAFF. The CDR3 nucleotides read TGTGCCAGCAGCTACAGGGCACTCACTGAAGCTTTCTTT.

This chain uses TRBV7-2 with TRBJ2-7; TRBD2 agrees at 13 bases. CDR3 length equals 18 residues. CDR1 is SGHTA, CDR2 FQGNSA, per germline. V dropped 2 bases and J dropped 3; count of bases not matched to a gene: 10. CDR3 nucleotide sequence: TGTGCCAGCAGCTTAACTAGCGGGGGGGCGACTATACTCTACGAGCAGTACTTC. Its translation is CASSLTSGGATILYEQYF.

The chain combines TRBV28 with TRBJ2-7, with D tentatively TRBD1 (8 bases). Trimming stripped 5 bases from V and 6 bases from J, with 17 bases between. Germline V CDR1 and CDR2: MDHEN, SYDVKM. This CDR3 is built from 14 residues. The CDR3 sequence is CASSRTGGLPEQYF. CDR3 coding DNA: TGTGCCAGCAGTAGAACAGGGGGACTACCCGAGCAGTACTTC. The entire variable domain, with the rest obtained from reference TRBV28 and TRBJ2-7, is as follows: DVKVTQSSRYLVKRTGEKVFLECVQDMDHENMFWYRQDPGLGLRLIYFSYDVKMKEKGDIPEGYSVSREKKERFSLILESASTNQTSMYLCASSRTGGLPEQYFGPGTRLTVT.